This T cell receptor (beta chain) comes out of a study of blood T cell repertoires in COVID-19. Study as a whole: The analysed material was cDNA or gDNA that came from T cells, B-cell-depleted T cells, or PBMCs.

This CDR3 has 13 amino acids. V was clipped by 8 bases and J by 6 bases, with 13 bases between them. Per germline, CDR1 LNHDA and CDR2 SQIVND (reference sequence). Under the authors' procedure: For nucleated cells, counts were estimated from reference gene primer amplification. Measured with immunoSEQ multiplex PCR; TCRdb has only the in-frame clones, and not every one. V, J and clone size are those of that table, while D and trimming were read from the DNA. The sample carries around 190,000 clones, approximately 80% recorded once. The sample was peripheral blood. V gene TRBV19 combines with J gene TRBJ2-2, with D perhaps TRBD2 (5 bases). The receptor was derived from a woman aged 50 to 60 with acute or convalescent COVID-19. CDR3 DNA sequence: TGTGCCAGTCAATACCTGAGGGCCGGGGAGCTGTTTTTT. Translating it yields CASQYLRAGELFF. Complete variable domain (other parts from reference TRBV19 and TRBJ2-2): DGGITQSPKYLFRKEGQNVTLSCEQNLNHDAMYWYRQDPGQGLRLIYYSQIVNDFQKGDIAEGYSVSREKKESFPLTVTSAQKNPTAFYLCASQYLRAGELFFGEGSRLTVL.